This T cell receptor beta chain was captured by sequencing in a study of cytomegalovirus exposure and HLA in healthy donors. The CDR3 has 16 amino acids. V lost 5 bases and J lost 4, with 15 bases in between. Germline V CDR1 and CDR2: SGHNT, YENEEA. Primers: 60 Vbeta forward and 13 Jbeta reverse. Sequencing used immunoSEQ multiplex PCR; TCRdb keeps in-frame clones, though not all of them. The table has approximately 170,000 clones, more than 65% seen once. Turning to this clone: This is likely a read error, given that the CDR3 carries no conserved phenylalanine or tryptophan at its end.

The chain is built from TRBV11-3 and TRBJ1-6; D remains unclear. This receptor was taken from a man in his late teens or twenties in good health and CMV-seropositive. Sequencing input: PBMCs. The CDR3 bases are TGTGCCAGCAGCCCCCCCTACGGGTTATATAATTCACCCCTCCACCTT. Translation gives CASSPPYGLYNSPLHL.